This T cell receptor (beta chain) was documented in a study of T-cell reconstitution after alpha-beta-depleted transplantation in children. Preparation of the TCRbeta library involved a method that used unique molecular identifiers. TCRdb reprocessed the PCR reads via MiXCR and lists one record per CDR3 protein. The data hold over 400,000 distinct CDR3 sequences, with 9.5% to 15% observed a single time. Germline values: CDR1 LNHNV, CDR2 YYDKDF (reference sequence). The CDR3 totals 15 residues. The V gene end was trimmed by 3 bases and the J gene end by 4 bases; junction bases not matched to a gene: 5.

The sample consisted of PBMCs from the stem cell graft donor, taken from the stem cell graft. The rearrangement links TRBV15 to TRBJ1-2, with 10 bases identical to TRBD1. The TCR originated in a human donor who donated a stem cell graft to a child with combined immunodeficiency. Here the CDR3 DNA reads TGTGCCACCAGCAGGAGGGGACAGGGGATCTATGGCTACACCTTC. Its translation is CATSRRGQGIYGYTF.